This T cell receptor beta chain emerged from a study of early T cells in non-severe SARS-CoV-2 infection. Many counts were recorded for this clonotype. From the 5' RACE reads, TCRdb called clonotypes with MiXCR, one entry per CDR3 protein. This table holds some 22,000 distinct CDR3 sequences, about 4% found once. Germline CDR1 is MNHEY and CDR2 is SVGAGI. The CDR3 is 15 residues long. Trimming cost V 7 bases and J 7 bases; bases outside gene matches: 11. The clonotype comes from an adult who was a healthcare worker with PCR-confirmed SARS-CoV-2 infection or an uninfected control (not recorded which). Sequencing was carried out using whole blood. The chain joins TRBV6-5 to TRBJ2-1; 9 nucleotides agree with TRBD2. The CDR3 protein is CASTYGAGGLNEQFF. CDR3 nucleotide sequence: TGTGCCAGCACCTACGGGGCGGGGGGGCTGAATGAGCAGTTCTTC.